In its sample, the clone carrying this T cell receptor (beta chain) was seen a few times. What it recognizes is unknown. The sample comes from a study of cytomegalovirus exposure and HLA in healthy donors. Overall study findings and caveats: According to an earlier analysis, most TCR beta V segments yielded productive rearrangements about 87% or about 30% of the time. By HLA locus, TCR association rates varied in a later analysis, with DRB1 showing the most and HLA-C the fewest. There were some public TCRs occurring in many donors, but most TCR sequences were rare.

Researchers ran the PCR with 60 Vbeta and 13 Jbeta primers. Authors' analysis steps: Later analysis identified roughly 82 million unique TCR beta chains, 8.5 million to 13 million shared. Produced via immunoSEQ multiplex PCR; TCRdb's table is partial and in-frame only. The V and J calls and clone size were taken over from that table, and D and trimming were inferred from the DNA. The sample has roughly 100,000 clones, around 80% seen once. The V gene's germline CDR1 is SGHNT and CDR2 YENEEA. The CDR3 runs to 14 residues. V lost 3 bases to trimming and J lost 3 bases, with 12 bases between them. The chain is built from TRBV11-3 and TRBJ2-7; D possibly corresponds to TRBD1 (5 bases). The TCR sequence derives from a man aged 25-45 years in good health and CMV-seropositive. Sequencing used PBMCs. This CDR3 reads CASSFSSRDYEQYF. CDR3 nucleotide sequence: TGTGCCAGCAGCTTTAGTTCCAGGGACTACGAGCAGTACTTC.